The source of this T cell receptor (beta chain) is a study of T cell repertoires in cytomegalovirus infection. The wider study: HLA-C-restricted CMV epitopes, recently identified, and well-studied HLA-B-restricted ones were used by the study.

Comments on this clonotype: The antigen is undetermined.

TCRdb called the reads again in MiXCR, with one record for every CDR3 protein. The table lists about 160,000 distinct CDR3 sequences, roughly a fifth of them singletons. The germline V gene has CDR1 SGHTA and CDR2 FQGTGA. The CDR3 is 14 amino acids. V was trimmed by 4 bases and J by 5 bases, leaving 12 bases between them. This clonotype originated in a human donor in good health (CMV status not recorded). Some clones in this sample may be carry-over from other donors' samples. The sequenced sample was CD8+ T cells from cultured PBMCs, obtained from culture after CMV antigen stimulation. This rearrangement joins TRBV7-3 to TRBJ2-1, with D perhaps being TRBD1 or TRBD2 (6 bases each). The CDR3 loop reads CASSSAGGHNEQFF. CDR3 in DNA: TGTGCCAGCAGCTCCGCCGGGGGCCACAATGAGCAGTTCTTC. The variable domain in full, with the rest retrieved from reference TRBV7-3 and TRBJ2-1, is GAGVSQTPSNKVTEKGKYVELRCDPISGHTALYWYRQSLGQGPEFLIYFQGTGAADDSGLPNDRFFAVRPEGSVSTLKIQRTERGDSAVYLCASSSAGGHNEQFFGPGTRLTVL.